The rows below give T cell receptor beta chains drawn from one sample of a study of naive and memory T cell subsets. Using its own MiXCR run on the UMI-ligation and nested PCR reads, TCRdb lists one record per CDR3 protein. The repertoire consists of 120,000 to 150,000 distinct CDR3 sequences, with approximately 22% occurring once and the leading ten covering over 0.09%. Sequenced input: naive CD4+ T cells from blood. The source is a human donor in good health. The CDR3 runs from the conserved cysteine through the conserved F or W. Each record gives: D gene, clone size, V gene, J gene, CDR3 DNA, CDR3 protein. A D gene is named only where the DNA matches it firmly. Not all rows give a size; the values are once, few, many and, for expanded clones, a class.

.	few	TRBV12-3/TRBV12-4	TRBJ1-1	TGTGCCAGCACGCACAGGGAGGTGACTGAAGCTTTCTTT	CASTHREVTEAFF
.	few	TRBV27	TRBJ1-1	TGTGCCAGCAGGCGGTGGATAAACACTGAAGCTTTCTTT	CASRRWINTEAFF
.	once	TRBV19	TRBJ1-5	TGTGCCAGTAGTATAGAAGGGACCGGCAATCAGCCCCAGCATTTT	CASSIEGTGNQPQHF
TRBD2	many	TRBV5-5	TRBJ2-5	TGTGCCAGCAGCTACTTTAGCGGGAGGGCTCAAGAGACCCAGTACTTC	CASSYFSGRAQETQYF
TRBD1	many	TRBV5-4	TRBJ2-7	TGTGCCAGCAGCAAAGGACAGGGATTGTACGAGCAGTACTTC	CASSKGQGLYEQYF
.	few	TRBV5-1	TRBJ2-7	TGCGCCAGCAGCTCCCTGGGCTCCTACGAGCAGTACTTC	CASSSLGSYEQYF
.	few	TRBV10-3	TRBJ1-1	TGTGCCATCAGTGAGTCACAGGGAAGGCCCTACACTGAAGCTTTCTTT	CAISESQGRPYTEAFF
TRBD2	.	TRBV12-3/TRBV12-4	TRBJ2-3	TGTGCCAGCAGTGACCGACTAGCGGGACGCACAGATACGCAGTATTTT	CASSDRLAGRTDTQYF
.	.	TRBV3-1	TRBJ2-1	TGTGCCAGCAGCCACCCGAAGGGGGAGCAGTTCTTC	CASSHPKGEQFF
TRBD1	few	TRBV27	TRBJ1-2	TGTGCCAGCAGTCCCTGGACAGGGGGCGCGTTTGGCTATGGCTACACCTTC	CASSPWTGGAFGYGYTF
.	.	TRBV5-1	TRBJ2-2	TGCGCCAGCAGCTTACAGAGCCGGGAGCTGTTTTTT	CASSLQSRELFF
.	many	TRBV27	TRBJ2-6	TGTGCCAGCAGACAATTCCAGTCTGGGGCCAACGTCCTGACTTTC	CASRQFQSGANVLTF
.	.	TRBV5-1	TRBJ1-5	TGCGCCAGGACCTCACCAGGGGATCAGCCCCAGCATTTT	CARTSPGDQPQHF
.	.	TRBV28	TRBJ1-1	TGTGCCAGCAGTTCGACGCCGAACACTGAAGCTTTCTTT	CASSSTPNTEAFF
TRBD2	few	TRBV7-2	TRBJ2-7	TGTGCCAGCAGCTTAGTAAGCGGGGGGAAGACCTACGAGCAGTACTTC	CASSLVSGGKTYEQYF
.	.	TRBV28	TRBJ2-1	TGTGCCAGCAGTGCCCAGGGGAGAATTAAGTTCTTC	CASSAQGRIKFF